The 27 T cell receptor beta chains below all came from one sample that was sequenced in a study of T cell responses to AZD1222 COVID-19 vaccine. Assay used: immunoSEQ multiplex PCR; TCRdb lists only in-frame clones, some missing. The table has 60,000 to 100,000 clones, 87% seen once. This specimen was peripheral blood, taken on day 0 of AZD1222 vaccination. All receptors derive from an adult in good health.

This sequence joins TRBV7-7 and TRBJ2-1, with TRBD2 as a possible D gene (7 bases). V gave up 7 bases and J gave up 5 bases, with 21 bases separating them. The CDR3 runs to 16 residues. Per germline, CDR1 SSHAT and CDR2 FNYEAQ (reference sequence). The CDR3 sequence is CASTKPRGGEDNEQFF. The CDR3 nucleotides are TGTGCCAGCACCAAACCTAGGGGGGGAGAGGACAATGAGCAGTTCTTC.

The chain combines TRBV27 with TRBJ1-5; 7 bases line up with TRBD1. The germline V gene has CDR1 MNHEY and CDR2 SMNVEV (reference sequence). Germline trimming cut 1 base from V and 5 bases from J; bases unmatched to any gene: 8. The CDR3 is made up of 16 amino acids. The CDR3 protein is CASSLYFGQGDQPQHF. Written as DNA, the CDR3 is TGTGCCAGCAGTTTATATTTTGGGCAGGGGGATCAGCCCCAGCATTTT.

The rearrangement joins TRBV6-6 to TRBJ2-7, with D unclear. Trimming stripped 8 bases from V and 3 bases from J, with 11 bases between. The CDR3 extends over 12 amino acids. The V gene's germline CDR1 is MNHNY and CDR2 SVGAGI (reference sequence). CDR3 nucleotide sequence: TGTGCCAGCGCTATCGAGAGCTACGAGCAGTACTTC. It yields the protein CASAIESYEQYF.

V is TRBV19 and J is TRBJ1-2; D unclear. V lost 7 bases and J lost 4, with 16 bases in between. Germline V gives CDR1 LNHDA, CDR2 SQIVND (reference sequence). The CDR3 has 14 residues. This CDR3 reads CASTPSAGTYGYTF. The CDR3, as DNA: TGTGCCAGTACCCCTTCCGCGGGAACCTATGGCTACACCTTC.

V is TRBV25-1 and J is TRBJ1-1; D unresolved. V was cut by 2 bases and J by 7 bases, with 8 bases left in between. Germline loops: CDR1 MGHDK, CDR2 SYGVNS. The CDR3 totals 12 residues. The CDR3 region is CASSEDGIEAFF. In DNA form, the CDR3 reads TGTGCCAGCAGTGAAGACGGTATTGAAGCTTTCTTT.

V is TRBV9 and J is TRBJ2-2; D not resolved. This CDR3 spans 16 amino acids. The V gene lost 0 bases and the J gene lost 4 bases, with 13 bases spanning the gap. The germline CDR1 and CDR2 sequences are SGDLS and YYNGEE. CDR3 sequence (DNA): TGTGCCAGCAGCGTAGGTGGCGGAGTTTTCACCGGGGAGCTGTTTTTT. Translated: CASSVGGGVFTGELFF.

The chain has TRBV6-5 and TRBJ1-2, with 9 bases identical to TRBD1. The CDR3 length is 14 residues. Germline V gene data show CDR1 as MNHEY and CDR2 as SVGAGI. V lost 8 bases to trimming and J lost 6 bases; unmatched junction nucleotides: 10. The CDR3 reads CASGNRDRDNGYTF. DNA of the CDR3: TGTGCCAGCGGCAACCGGGACAGGGATAATGGCTACACCTTC.

This chain connects TRBV5-5 to TRBJ2-1, with D unresolved. V lost 7 bases and J lost 9, with 14 bases in between. Germline V CDR1 and CDR2: SGHKS, YYEKEE (reference sequence). This CDR3 has 12 residues. This chain's CDR3 is CASFLYPGEQFF. The DNA of the CDR3 is TGTGCCAGCTTCCTGTACCCAGGTGAGCAGTTCTTC.

This chain joins TRBV10-3 and TRBJ2-1; 14 positions agree with TRBD2. There are 15 residues in the CDR3. CDR1 and CDR2 (germline): ENHRY, SYGVKD. V lost 3 bases, J lost 12 bases, and 7 bases stayed unmatched. The chain's CDR3 is CAISEGTSGRGGQFF. The CDR3 DNA reads TGTGCCATCAGTGAAGGGACTAGCGGGAGAGGTGGGCAGTTCTTC.

V gene TRBV7-3 combines with J gene TRBJ2-2; unclear D gene. The CDR3 extends over 12 amino acids. The ends were cut back, 3 bases at V and 6 bases at J, with 5 bases in the middle. Germline CDR1 SGHTA, CDR2 FQGTGA. The CDR3 DNA is TGTGCCAGCAGCTTCCGGGCCGGGGAGCTGTTTTTT. This sequence encodes CASSFRAGELFF.

V gene TRBV5-6 combines with J gene TRBJ2-2; D ambiguous. CDR3 size: 16 residues. Germline V gene sequence: CDR1 SGHDT, CDR2 YYEEEE. The germline V and J ends were trimmed by 0 bases and 0 bases, with 9 bases remaining between them. DNA of the CDR3: TGTGCCAGCAGCTTGGAAAGGGCTGCGAACACCGGGGAGCTGTTTTTT. Its protein is CASSLERAANTGELFF.

V and J are TRBV15 and TRBJ1-5; 9 bases are a match to TRBD1. V lost 4 bases, J lost 6 bases, and 4 bases stayed unmatched. Germline CDR1 LNHNV, CDR2 YYDKDF (reference sequence). CDR3 length: 14 residues. The CDR3 is CATSNRGQGQPQHF. In DNA, the CDR3 is TGTGCCACCAGCAACAGGGGGCAGGGTCAGCCCCAGCATTTT.

The chain has TRBV5-4 and TRBJ1-2, with 7 bases that match TRBD1. After removal of 2 bases from V and 0 bases from J, the junction contained 1 base not matched to a gene. The CDR3 consists of 14 residues. The germline CDR1 and CDR2 sequences are SGHNT and YYREEE (reference sequence). The CDR3 loop reads CASSLQGTNYGYTF. The DNA of the CDR3 is TGTGCCAGCAGCTTACAGGGGACTAACTATGGCTACACCTTC.

The genes are TRBV30 and TRBJ2-7; D may be TRBD1 or TRBD2 (6 bases each). The germline gives CDR1 GTSNPN, CDR2 SVGIG (reference sequence). V was shortened by 5 bases and J by 4 bases, with 15 bases between the two germline ends. This CDR3 contains 13 residues. In nucleotides, the CDR3 is TGTGCCTGGGGGCGGGACATCGATTACGAGCAGTACTTC. This translates into CAWGRDIDYEQYF. Full variable domain (remainder filled in from reference TRBV30 and TRBJ2-7): SQTIHQWPATLVQPVGSPLSLECTVEGTSNPNLYWYRQAAGRGLQLLFYSVGIGQISSEVPQNLSASRPQDRQFILSSKKLLLSDSGFYLCAWGRDIDYEQYFGPGTRLTVT.

The chain joins TRBV27 to TRBJ1-6, with 7 bases that match TRBD1. This CDR3 comprises 16 residues. CDR1 and CDR2 (germline): MNHEY, SMNVEV (reference sequence). With V trimmed by 5 bases and J by 10 bases, 14 bases remained unmatched. The CDR3 loop is CASSKGQEERRSPLHF. The CDR3 nucleotides are TGTGCCAGCAGTAAAGGACAGGAGGAGAGAAGATCACCCCTCCACTTT.

The chain joins TRBV30 to TRBJ2-7, with D unclear. This CDR3 region has 12 residues. Deletions cut 2 bases from V and 2 bases from J, with 7 bases between. Germline lookup yields CDR1 GTSNPN and CDR2 SVGIG (reference sequence). In DNA, the CDR3 is TGTGCCTGGAGTCGGCATCCCTACGAGCAGTACTTC. Translation gives CAWSRHPYEQYF.

The chain employs TRBV7-3 and TRBJ2-2, with D possibly TRBD2 on 6 matching bases. The CDR3 extends over 15 amino acids. CDR1 SGHTA and CDR2 FQGTGA come from the germline V gene. V was trimmed by 1 base and J by 5 bases, leaving 11 bases between them. The CDR3 coding sequence is TGTGCCAGCAGCTTAAACGCAGGGAGGACCGGGGAGCTGTTTTTT. It codes for CASSLNAGRTGELFF.

The chain employs TRBV6-5 and TRBJ2-7, with D possibly being TRBD2 (5 bases). Deletions cut 6 bases from V and 0 bases from J, with 9 bases between. Per germline, CDR1 MNHEY and CDR2 SVGAGI. CDR3 length equals 13 residues. The CDR3 region has the DNA TGTGCCAGCAGGGAGGCCCTCTCCTACGAGCAGTACTTC. Residues: CASREALSYEQYF.

Only one count was recorded for this clone. The J gene is TRBJ2-5, the V gene TRBV18; possibly TRBD2 for D (5 bases). The germline gives CDR1 KGHSH, CDR2 LQKENI. The ends were cut back, 4 bases at V and 5 bases at J, with 14 bases in the middle. This CDR3 has 14 residues. In DNA form, the CDR3 reads TGTGCCAGCTCACGAATCCAGCGAGGGGAGACCCAGTACTTC. Translated, it gives CASSRIQRGETQYF.

The chain employs TRBV5-1 and TRBJ2-2; 11 positions match TRBD2. The CDR3 spans 16 residues. CDR1 is SGHRS and CDR2 is YFSETQ in the germline V gene. The J segment lost 5 bases and the V segment lost 4 bases, leaving 7 bases of the junction unmatched. This CDR3 is CASSVIAGGGTGELFF. In nucleotides, the CDR3 is TGCGCCAGCAGCGTGATAGCGGGAGGGGGAACCGGGGAGCTGTTTTTT.

CDR3: CASSGLADTQYF. The CDR3 bases are TGTGCCAGCAGTGGACTAGCAGATACGCAGTATTTT. The chain uses TRBV27 and TRBJ2-3; 7 bases map to TRBD2. The trim removed 5 bases at V and 4 bases at J, leaving 0 bases unmatched. In germline, CDR1 is MNHEY, CDR2 SMNVEV (reference sequence). This CDR3 comprises 12 residues.

There are a few counts of this clone. The V and J genes are TRBV19 and TRBJ2-7; no definite D call. The CDR3 runs to 14 residues. V was cut by 5 bases and J by 6 bases, with 17 bases left in between. CDR1 and CDR2 from the germline V gene are LNHDA and SQIVND (reference sequence). The CDR3 DNA reads TGTGCCAGTAGTCGGAGCCCAGGTTTGGGCGAGCAGTACTTC. Residues: CASSRSPGLGEQYF.

The chain has TRBV5-1 and TRBJ2-7, with 13 bases that match TRBD2. The CDR3 has 15 amino acids. With V trimmed by 4 bases and J by 3 bases, 4 bases remained unmatched. CDR1 SGHRS and CDR2 YFSETQ come from the germline V gene. CDR3 DNA sequence: TGCGCCAGCAGCGGGACTAGCGGGGAAGACTACGAGCAGTACTTC. Protein: CASSGTSGEDYEQYF.

The chain joins TRBV4-3 to TRBJ2-1; 8 nucleotides align to TRBD1. After removal of 4 bases from V and 6 bases from J, the junction contained 11 bases not matched to a gene. The CDR3 covers 16 residues. CDR1 LGHNA and CDR2 YSLEER come from the germline V gene. The CDR3 DNA is TGCGCCAGCAGCCCTACGACAGGGGAGATGGGCAATGAGCAGTTCTTC. Residues: CASSPTTGEMGNEQFF.

The J gene is TRBJ1-3, the V gene TRBV6-5, with 9 bases aligning to TRBD1. CDR1 and CDR2 from the germline V gene are MNHEY and SVGAGI. The CDR3 is 15 amino acids. With 6 bases clipped from V and 3 bases from J, the junction kept 6 bases outside the gene matches. The CDR3 DNA reads as TGTGCCAGCAGCATTAACAGGGGGCTTGGAAACACCATATATTTT. This encodes CASSINRGLGNTIYF.

This clone was seen only a few times. This rearrangement joins TRBV11-3 to TRBJ1-4; possibly TRBD1 for D (5 bases). This CDR3 spans 13 amino acids. Germline CDR1 reads SGHNT; CDR2 reads YENEEA. V dropped 4 bases and J dropped 10 bases, with 13 bases sitting between them. The DNA of the CDR3 is TGTGCCAGCAGCTCCTCTAGAAGGGGAAAACTGTTTTTT. It specifies CASSSSRRGKLFF.

V is TRBV9 and J is TRBJ2-1; D is unresolved. V was shortened by 3 bases and J by 4 bases, with 14 bases between the two germline ends. Germline V lookup: CDR1 SGDLS, CDR2 YYNGEE. This CDR3 contains 15 residues. The CDR3 loop reads CASSAQRGDYNEQFF. The CDR3 DNA reads as TGTGCCAGCAGCGCCCAACGCGGTGATTACAATGAGCAGTTCTTC.